This TCR beta chain was sequenced for a study of cytomegalovirus exposure and HLA in healthy donors. Study results and caveats: The listing of 150 or so TCR beta chains classed them as cytomegalovirus-associated.

Germline V gene sequence: CDR1 MNHNY, CDR2 SVGAGI (reference sequence). The CDR3 is made up of 12 amino acids. Trimming left V 7 bases short and J 5 bases short, with 9 bases between. It was with 60 Vbeta and 13 Jbeta primers that the PCR ran. In the original analysis: About 11 million of 65 million to 95 million unique TCR beta chains were shared, per a later count. Sequencing used immunoSEQ multiplex PCR; TCRdb keeps in-frame clones, though not all of them. V and J calls and clone size come straight from that table; D and trimming were deduced from the DNA. Seen here are about 160,000 clones, roughly 79% observed once, and the top ten hold 13%. Details on this clone: The antigen remains unidentified.

While unrecorded immune exposures were likely, the donors were nominally healthy when sampled. J is TRBJ1-5 and V is TRBV6-6; the D gene is possibly TRBD1 (5 bases). The sequence was obtained from a woman between 45 and 60 years old in good health and CMV-seronegative. The specimen sequenced was PBMCs. The CDR3 DNA sequence: TGTGCCAGCAACCCGGGGGATCAGCCCCAGCATTTT. It translates to CASNPGDQPQHF.